Below, one T cell receptor (beta chain) is given with its context. This entry comes from a study of T cells in localized non-small cell lung cancer. Germline V lookup: CDR1 WSHSY, CDR2 SAAADI. The ends lost 5 bases at V and 4 bases at J; junction bases unmatched: 5. The CDR3 spans 14 residues. TCRdb's copy holds only in-frame clones and misses some; the assay was immunoSEQ multiplex PCR. Of more than 45,000 clones listed, about 88% were seen once; the top ten hold 2.5%. This specimen was PBMCs, taken before any cancer treatment. This TCR derives from a man aged 35-75 years with stage II lung adenocarcinoma. V is TRBV10-2 and J is TRBJ2-3, with 8 positions matching TRBD2. CDR3 amino acids: CASSLRGAPDTQYF. In DNA form, the CDR3 reads TGCGCCAGCAGTCTGCGGGGGGCCCCAGATACGCAGTATTTT.